The rows below give T cell receptor beta chains drawn from one sample of a study of shared clonotypes between healthy human individuals. Using immunoSEQ multiplex PCR, the repertoire was profiled, and TCRdb retains in-frame clones only, with some absent. The repertoire consists of over a million clones, with approximately 68% occurring once and the leading ten covering about 1.5%. The sequenced material came from memory CD4+ T cells sorted from blood. The origin of the receptors is a man in his late teens or twenties in good health. The CDR3 runs from the conserved cysteine through the conserved F or W. Fields, in order: clone size, D gene, J gene, V gene, CDR3 DNA, CDR3 protein. D genes are given only for firm matches. Clone size is not always given. Where it is, it says once, few, many or a class for expanded clones.

>NA|NA|TRBJ1-2|TRBV5-1
TGCGCCAGCAGCGCGGACATTAACTATGGCTACACCTTC
CASSADINYGYTF
>NA|TRBD1|TRBJ1-1|TRBV30
TGTGCCTGGAGGATAAGACAGGGGGCAGGCCTGGGCACTGAAGCTTTCTTT
CAWRIRQGAGLGTEAFF
>NA|TRBD2|TRBJ2-3|TRBV7-2
TGTGCCAGCAGCTTGACTAGCGGGGGGAGGGATACGCAGTATTTT
CASSLTSGGRDTQYF
>NA|TRBD1|TRBJ1-6|TRBV7-3
TGTGCCAGCAGCTACGGGACAGCCGGTTCACCCCTCCACTTT
CASSYGTAGSPLHF
>NA|TRBD1|TRBJ2-5|TRBV14
TGTGCCAGCAGCCAAGCCCCAAGGGGGCAACAAGAGACCCAGTACTTC
CASSQAPRGQQETQYF
>NA|NA|TRBJ2-7|TRBV6-1
TGTGCCAGCAGCCAAGATCTCTACGAGCAGTACTTC
CASSQDLYEQYF
>NA|NA|TRBJ1-2|TRBV27
TGTGCCAGCAGACTGACAGCTACTGGGGCGGGCTACACCTTC
CASRLTATGAGYTF
>NA|TRBD1|TRBJ2-1|TRBV7-9
TGTGCCAGCAGCTTGGGGACAGGGAGGGATGAGCAGTTCTTC
CASSLGTGRDEQFF
>NA|TRBD2|TRBJ2-1|TRBV10-3
TGTGCCATGACTAGCGGGAGGGGGAATGAGCAGTTCTTC
CAMTSGRGNEQFF
>once|TRBD2|TRBJ2-5|TRBV28
TGTGCCAGCAGTTCCCCCGGGACTAGAGGCCAAGAGACCCAGTACTTC
CASSSPGTRGQETQYF
>few|NA|TRBJ1-1|TRBV7-2
TGTGCCAGCAGCTTAAGTTTCGGGCTACCAGGGAACACTGAAGCTTTCTTT
CASSLSFGLPGNTEAFF
>NA|TRBD1|TRBJ2-4|TRBV5-1
TGCGCCAGCAGCACTCGACAGGGGGCAGGTAACATTCAGTACTTC
CASSTRQGAGNIQYF
>once|TRBD1|TRBJ2-3|TRBV7-9
TGTGCCAGCAGTACAGGGGGCGTCCAAGATACGCAGTATTTT
CASSTGGVQDTQYF
>NA|NA|TRBJ2-5|TRBV11-2
TGTGCCAGCAGCTTAAGTAGACGGGAGACCCAGTACTTC
CASSLSRRETQYF
>NA|NA|TRBJ2-5|TRBV6-1
TGTGCCAGCAGTGAACAGGGAGAGACCCAGTACTTC
CASSEQGETQYF
>NA|NA|TRBJ2-6|TRBV27
TGTGCCAGCAGTTACGACAGCTCTGGGGCCAACGTCCTGACTTTC
CASSYDSSGANVLTF
>NA|TRBD2|TRBJ2-3|TRBV10-3
TGTGCCATCAGCGGGAGGGTCCCCACAGATACGCAGTATTTT
CAISGRVPTDTQYF
>once|TRBD1|TRBJ2-3|TRBV7-6
TGTGCCAGCAGCAAAGACAGGGGAACAGATACGCAGTATTTT
CASSKDRGTDTQYF